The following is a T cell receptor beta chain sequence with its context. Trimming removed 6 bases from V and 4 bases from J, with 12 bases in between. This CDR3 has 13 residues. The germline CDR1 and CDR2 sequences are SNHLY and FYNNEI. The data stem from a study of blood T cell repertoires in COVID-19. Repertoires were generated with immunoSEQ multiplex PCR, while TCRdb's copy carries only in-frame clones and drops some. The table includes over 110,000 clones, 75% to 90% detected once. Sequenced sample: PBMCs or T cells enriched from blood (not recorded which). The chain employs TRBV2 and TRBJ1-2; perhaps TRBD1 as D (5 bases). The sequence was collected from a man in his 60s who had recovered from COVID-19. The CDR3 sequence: CASRRSGIYGYTF. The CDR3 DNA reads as TGTGCCAGCAGGAGGTCAGGGATCTATGGCTACACCTTC.